The sample holds one count of the clone carrying this TCR beta chain. This sample was taken from a study of blood T cell repertoires in COVID-19. Study-level information: COVID-19 samples collected from the United States, Italy and Spain covered acute and convalescent phases.

In terms of age and location, participants ranged from about 18 to 95 years and lived in about two dozen US areas. Two consecutive negative NP/OP PCR tests, clearance, or resolved symptoms defined Cohort 3 recovery. Libraries were prepared by immunoSEQ multiplex PCR; TCRdb keeps only in-frame clonotypes and omits some of them. The sample consists of more than 250,000 clones, roughly 86% of them appearing once. V dropped 7 bases and J dropped 0 bases, with 9 bases sitting between them. The CDR3 has 13 amino acids. Germline assignment: CDR1 MNHEY and CDR2 SVGAGI. The source of this sequence is a woman between 18 and 29 years old who had recovered from COVID-19. Material: PBMCs or T cells enriched from blood (not recorded which). The V and J genes are TRBV6-5 and TRBJ1-1, with D uncertain. The DNA for the CDR3 is TGTGCCAGCACACCCCCAGTGAACACTGAAGCTTTCTTT. Amino acids: CASTPPVNTEAFF.